This TCR beta chain is from a study of regulatory T cells in long-lasting Graves disease. Regarding the study as a whole: Peripheral blood, not thyroid tissue, was the sole material studied. TCR diversity was lower in persistent Graves' patients than in newly diagnosed ones.

This clonotype has at least ten counts. Its antigen is not known. Construction of TCR beta libraries relied on iRepertoire HTBI primers and on Arm-PCR targeting CDR3 regions. TCRdb fed the multiplex PCR reads into MiXCR, producing one record per CDR3 protein. This sample has approximately 490,000 distinct CDR3 sequences; under 20% occur once, and the top ten carry 12%. This sample's time point: newly diagnosed GD, antithyroid drugs for less than 3 months. Scientists built the TCR library using RNA that was extracted from PBMCs. Germline-derived CDR1 and CDR2 are MNHNS and SASEGT. The CDR3 covers 15 residues. V was clipped by 5 bases and J by 8 bases, with 18 bases between them. These data were likewise used in another study, on T cells in Graves' hyperthyroidism and ophthalmopathy. Per that paper: Reasons for excluding patients were uncontrolled infection, other autoimmune disease, pregnancy or lactation. Most thyroid clonotypes with frequency above 0.001 were detected in blood.

The sequences come from peripheral blood mononuclear cells (PBMCs), collected at new diagnosis, from a patient treated with antithyroid drugs. V and J are TRBV6-1 and TRBJ1-4; D call uncertain. The sequence was collected from a man aged 40-49 years with Graves disease. The chain's CDR3 is CASSPYTGSGEKLFF. CDR3 nucleotide sequence: TGTGCCAGCAGTCCGTATACTGGGAGTGGAGAAAAACTGTTTTTT.